This T cell receptor beta chain was identified during a study of blood T cell repertoires in COVID-19. Study summary: COVID-19 samples from acute and convalescent phases originated in the United States, Italy and Spain.

In the authors' methods: From reference gene primer amplification, estimates of nucleated cell counts were derived. TCRdb keeps only in-frame clones here, not all; method: immunoSEQ multiplex PCR. V and J calls plus clone size are reproduced from that table; the DNA served to infer D and trimming. The table lists roughly 160,000 clones, 79% of them singletons. V gave up 1 base and J gave up 2 bases, with 10 bases separating them. The CDR3 loop spans 15 amino acids. Germline CDR1 is MDHEN and CDR2 is SYDVKM. Seattle's enrolled individuals joined amid active infection and were then monitored longitudinally.

The chain employs TRBV28 and TRBJ2-3; D not resolved. The TCR was taken from a woman between 55 and 75 years old with COVID-19, enrolled during active disease. The sample consisted of peripheral blood. CDR3 DNA: TGTGCCAGCAGTTTATTGGCCCACCCCACAGATACGCAGTATTTT. It yields the protein CASSLLAHPTDTQYF.